This T cell receptor beta chain was captured by sequencing in a study of post-analysis software for immune sequencing data. Study-wide context: There were relapsing-remitting, secondary progressive and progressive-relapsing multiple sclerosis among the disease courses included.

Germline values: CDR1 SGDLS, CDR2 YYNGEE. The V end was cut by 3 bases, the J end by 6 bases, with 13 bases between. The CDR3 totals 13 residues. With regard to this clonotype: The antigen is undetermined.

Points from the study as a whole: Strong co-clustering by F measure was seen for same-batch samples. Among multiple sclerosis patients, normalized Chao1 diversity was significantly below that of controls. In patients, about five TRBV segments were more frequent than in controls, with TRBV5-6, TRBV5-1 and TRBV20-1 among them.

cDNA libraries for TCR beta contained unique molecular identifiers. TCRdb fed the PCR reads into MiXCR, producing one record per CDR3 protein. The data contain roughly 800,000 distinct CDR3 sequences, roughly half of them seen just once; the ten biggest clones take up 4.6%. The TCR was taken from a girl between 5 and 17 years old with multiple sclerosis. Source material: blood. The V call is TRBV9, the J call TRBJ2-7; D could derive from TRBD1 or TRBD2 (5 bases each). CDR3 in amino acids: CASSARGQGEQYF. The CDR3 DNA reads as TGTGCCAGCAGCGCCCGGGGCCAAGGCGAGCAGTACTTC. Using reference TRBV9 and TRBJ2-7 for the parts outside the CDR3, the full variable domain is DSGVTQTPKHLITATGQRVTLRCSPRSGDLSVYWYQQSLDQGLQFLIQYYNGEERAKGNILERFSAQQFPDLHSELNLSSLELGDSALYFCASSARGQGEQYFGPGTRLTVT.